Each of the 7 T cell receptor beta chains below was sequenced from the same sample in a study of CD8 T cells in ankylosing spondylitis. Study-level points and caveats: Ankylosing spondylitis blood appeared to be characterized by a TCR beta motif of fewer than ten highly homologous variants.

No cognate antigen is known for these TCRs. MiXCR, run by TCRdb on the 5' RACE reads, gives a single entry per CDR3 protein. The data hold 450,000 to 550,000 distinct CDR3 sequences, with over 4% observed a single time. Sequenced: blood, either unsorted or a sorted T cell fraction (not recorded which). Receptor source: a male donor with ankylosing spondylitis.

The sample holds many counts of this clonotype. V usage is TRBV4-1 and J usage is TRBJ2-2, with D perhaps matching TRBD2 (5 bases). Trimming pared 3 bases from V and 2 bases from J, leaving 10 bases between. CDR1 MGHRA and CDR2 YSYEKL come from the germline V gene. The CDR3 contains 15 residues. The CDR3 DNA sequence: TGCGCCAGCAGCCAGTTACTAGTTAACACCGGGGAGCTGTTTTTT. Protein product: CASSQLLVNTGELFF.

This clonotype was seen at least ten times. CDR3 residues: CASSLTSGSIETQYF. The CDR3 coding sequence is TGTGCCAGCAGCTTGACTAGCGGGAGCATAGAGACCCAGTACTTC. The genes are TRBV7-2 and TRBJ2-5, with TRBD2 identical over 12 bases. Unmatched junction bases numbered 3, after V lost 3 bases and J lost 4 bases. The CDR3 is 15 amino acids. Germline V gene sequence: CDR1 SGHTA, CDR2 FQGNSA.

This clonotype was counted at least ten times. J is TRBJ2-2 and V is TRBV5-1, with TRBD1 matching over 7 bases. CDR3 length equals 16 residues. Germline lookup yields CDR1 SGHRS and CDR2 YFSETQ. The J segment lost 5 bases and the V segment lost 6 bases, leaving 13 bases of the junction unmatched. Written as DNA, the CDR3 is TGCGCCAGCAACGTCAACAGGGGACAACAGACCGGGGAGCTGTTTTTT. This encodes CASNVNRGQQTGELFF.

This clonotype was seen more than once but under ten times. The chain carries TRBV29-1 and TRBJ2-7; TRBD2 aligns across 11 bases. Per the germline V gene, CDR1 is SQVTM and CDR2 is ANQGSEA. V was clipped by 4 bases and J by 1 base; unmatched bases: 6. This CDR3 has 15 amino acids. In nucleotides, the CDR3 is TGCAGCGTTGCAGTCGGGACTAGCGGTTCCTACGAGCAGTACTTC. This gives the protein CSVAVGTSGSYEQYF.

This clonotype was picked up a small number of times. This CDR3 is CASRIAGGSGEQYF. CDR3 bases: TGTGCCAGCAGAATAGCCGGCGGTTCGGGCGAGCAGTACTTC. V gene TRBV28 combines with J gene TRBJ2-7, with D unclear. The germline CDR1 and CDR2 sequences are MDHEN and SYDVKM. Trimming removed 6 bases at V and 6 bases at J, with 18 bases between. The CDR3 is 14 amino acids.

V is TRBV29-1 and J is TRBJ1-1; a weak D match, TRBD1 (5 bases). Trimming removed 3 bases from V and 0 bases from J, with 8 bases in between. CDR3 length: 13 amino acids. Looked up from germline, CDR1 is SQVTM and CDR2 is ANQGSEA. CDR3 nucleotides: TGCAGCGTTGAGGGGGTGGTGAACACTGAAGCTTTCTTT. Translated: CSVEGVVNTEAFF.

This clonotype was seen many times. This chain uses TRBV6-5 with TRBJ1-2; D unclear. CDR3 length: 12 residues. CDR1 and CDR2 (germline): MNHEY, SVGAGI. The germline V and J ends were trimmed by 6 bases and 2 bases, with 7 bases remaining between them. This CDR3 reads CASRTENYGYTF. The CDR3 DNA sequence: TGTGCCAGCAGAACGGAGAACTATGGCTACACCTTC.